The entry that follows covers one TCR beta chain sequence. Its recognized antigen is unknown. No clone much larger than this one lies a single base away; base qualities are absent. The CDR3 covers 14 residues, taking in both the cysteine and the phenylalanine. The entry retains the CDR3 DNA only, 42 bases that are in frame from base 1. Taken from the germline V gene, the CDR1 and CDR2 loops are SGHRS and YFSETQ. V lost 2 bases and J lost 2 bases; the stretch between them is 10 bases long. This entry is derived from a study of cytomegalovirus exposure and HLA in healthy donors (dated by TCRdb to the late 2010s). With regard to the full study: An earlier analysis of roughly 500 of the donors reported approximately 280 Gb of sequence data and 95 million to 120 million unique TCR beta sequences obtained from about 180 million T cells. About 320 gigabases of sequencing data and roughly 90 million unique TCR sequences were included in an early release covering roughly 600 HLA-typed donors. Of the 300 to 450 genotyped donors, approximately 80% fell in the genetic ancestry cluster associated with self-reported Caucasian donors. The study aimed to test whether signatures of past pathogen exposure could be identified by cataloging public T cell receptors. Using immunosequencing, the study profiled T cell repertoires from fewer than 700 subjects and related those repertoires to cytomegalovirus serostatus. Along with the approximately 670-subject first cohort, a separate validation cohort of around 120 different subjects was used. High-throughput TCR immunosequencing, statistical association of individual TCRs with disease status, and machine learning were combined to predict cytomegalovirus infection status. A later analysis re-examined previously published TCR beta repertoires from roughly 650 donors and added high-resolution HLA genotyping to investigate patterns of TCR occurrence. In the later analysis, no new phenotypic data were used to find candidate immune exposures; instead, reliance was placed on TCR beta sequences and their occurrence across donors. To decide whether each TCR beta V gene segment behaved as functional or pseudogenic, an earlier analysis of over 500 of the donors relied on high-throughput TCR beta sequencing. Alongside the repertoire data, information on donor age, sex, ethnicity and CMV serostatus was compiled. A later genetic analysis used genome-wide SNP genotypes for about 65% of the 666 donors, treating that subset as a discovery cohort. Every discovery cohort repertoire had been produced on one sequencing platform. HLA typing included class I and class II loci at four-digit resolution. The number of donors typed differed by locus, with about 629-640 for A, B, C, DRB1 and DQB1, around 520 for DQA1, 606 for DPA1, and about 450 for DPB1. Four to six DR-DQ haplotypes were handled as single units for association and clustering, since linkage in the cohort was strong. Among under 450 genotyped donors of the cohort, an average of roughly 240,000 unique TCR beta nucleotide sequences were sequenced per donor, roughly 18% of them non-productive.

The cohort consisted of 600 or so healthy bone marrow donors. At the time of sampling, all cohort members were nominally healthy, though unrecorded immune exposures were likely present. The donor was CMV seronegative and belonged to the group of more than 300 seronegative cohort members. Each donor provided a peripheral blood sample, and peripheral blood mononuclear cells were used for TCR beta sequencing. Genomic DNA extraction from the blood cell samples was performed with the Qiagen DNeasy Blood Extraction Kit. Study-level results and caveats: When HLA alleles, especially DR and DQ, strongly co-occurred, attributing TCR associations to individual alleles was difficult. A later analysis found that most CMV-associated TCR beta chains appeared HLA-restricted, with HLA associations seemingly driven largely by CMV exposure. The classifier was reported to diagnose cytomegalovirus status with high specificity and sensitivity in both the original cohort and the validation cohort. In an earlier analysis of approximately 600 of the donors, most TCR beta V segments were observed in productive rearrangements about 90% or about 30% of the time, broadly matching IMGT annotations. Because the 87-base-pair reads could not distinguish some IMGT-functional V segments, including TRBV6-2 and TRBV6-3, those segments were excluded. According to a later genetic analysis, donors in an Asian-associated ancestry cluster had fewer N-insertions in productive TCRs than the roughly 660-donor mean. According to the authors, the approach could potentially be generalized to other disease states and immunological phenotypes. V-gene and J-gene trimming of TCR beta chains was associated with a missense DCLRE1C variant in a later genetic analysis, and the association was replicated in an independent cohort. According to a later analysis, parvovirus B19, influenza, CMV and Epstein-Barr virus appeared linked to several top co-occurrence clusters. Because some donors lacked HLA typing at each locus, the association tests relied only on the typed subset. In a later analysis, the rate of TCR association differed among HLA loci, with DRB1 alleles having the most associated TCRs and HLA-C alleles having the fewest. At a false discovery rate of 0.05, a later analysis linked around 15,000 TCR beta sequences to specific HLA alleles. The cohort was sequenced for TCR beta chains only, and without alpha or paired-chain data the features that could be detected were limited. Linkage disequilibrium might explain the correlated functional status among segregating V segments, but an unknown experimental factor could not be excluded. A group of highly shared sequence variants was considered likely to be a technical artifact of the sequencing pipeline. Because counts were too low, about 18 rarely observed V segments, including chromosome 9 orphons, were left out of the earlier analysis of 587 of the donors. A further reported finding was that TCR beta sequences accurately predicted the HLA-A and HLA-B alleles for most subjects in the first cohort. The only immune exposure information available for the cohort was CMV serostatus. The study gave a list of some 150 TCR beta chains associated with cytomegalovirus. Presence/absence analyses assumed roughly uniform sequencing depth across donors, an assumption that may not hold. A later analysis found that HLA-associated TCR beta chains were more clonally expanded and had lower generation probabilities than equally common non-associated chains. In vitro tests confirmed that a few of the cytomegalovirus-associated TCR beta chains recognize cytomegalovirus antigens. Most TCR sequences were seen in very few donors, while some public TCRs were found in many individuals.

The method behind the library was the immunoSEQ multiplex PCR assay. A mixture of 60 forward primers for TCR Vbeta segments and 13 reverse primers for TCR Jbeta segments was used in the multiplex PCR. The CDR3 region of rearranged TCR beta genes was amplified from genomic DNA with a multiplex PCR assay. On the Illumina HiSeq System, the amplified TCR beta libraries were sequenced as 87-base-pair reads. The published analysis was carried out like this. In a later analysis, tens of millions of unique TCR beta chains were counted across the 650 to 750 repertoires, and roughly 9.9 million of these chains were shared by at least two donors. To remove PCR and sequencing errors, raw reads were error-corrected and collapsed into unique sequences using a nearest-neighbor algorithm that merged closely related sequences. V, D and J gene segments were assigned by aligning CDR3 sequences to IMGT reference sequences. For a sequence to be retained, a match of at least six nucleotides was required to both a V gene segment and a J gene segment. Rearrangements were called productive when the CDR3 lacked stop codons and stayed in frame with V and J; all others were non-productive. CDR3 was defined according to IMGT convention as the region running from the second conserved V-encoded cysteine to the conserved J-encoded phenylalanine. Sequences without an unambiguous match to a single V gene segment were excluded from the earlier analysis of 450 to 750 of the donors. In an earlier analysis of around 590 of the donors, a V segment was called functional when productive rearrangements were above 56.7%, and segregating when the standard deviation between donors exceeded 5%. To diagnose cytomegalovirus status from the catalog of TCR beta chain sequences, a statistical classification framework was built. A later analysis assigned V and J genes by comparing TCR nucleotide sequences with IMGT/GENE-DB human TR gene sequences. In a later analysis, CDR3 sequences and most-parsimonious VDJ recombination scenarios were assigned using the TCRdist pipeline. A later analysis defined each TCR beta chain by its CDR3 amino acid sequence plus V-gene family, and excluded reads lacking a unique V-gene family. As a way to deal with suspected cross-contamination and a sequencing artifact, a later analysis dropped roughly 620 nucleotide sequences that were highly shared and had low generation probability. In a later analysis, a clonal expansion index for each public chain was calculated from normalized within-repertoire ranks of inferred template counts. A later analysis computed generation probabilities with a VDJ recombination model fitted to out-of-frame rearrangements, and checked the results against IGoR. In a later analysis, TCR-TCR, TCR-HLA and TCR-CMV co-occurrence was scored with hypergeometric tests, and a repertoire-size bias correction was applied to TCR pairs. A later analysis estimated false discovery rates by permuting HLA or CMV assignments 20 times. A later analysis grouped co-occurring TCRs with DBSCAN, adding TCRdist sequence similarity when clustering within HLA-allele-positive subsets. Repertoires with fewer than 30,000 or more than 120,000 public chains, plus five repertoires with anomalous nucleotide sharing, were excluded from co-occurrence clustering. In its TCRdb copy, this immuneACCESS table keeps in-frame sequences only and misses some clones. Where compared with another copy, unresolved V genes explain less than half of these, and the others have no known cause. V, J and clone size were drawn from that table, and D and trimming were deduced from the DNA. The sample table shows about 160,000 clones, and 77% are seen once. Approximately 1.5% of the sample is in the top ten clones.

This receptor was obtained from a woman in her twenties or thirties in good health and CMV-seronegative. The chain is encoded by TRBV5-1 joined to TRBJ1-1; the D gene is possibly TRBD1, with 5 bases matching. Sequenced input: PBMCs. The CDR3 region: CASSFDSLNTEAFF. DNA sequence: TGCGCCAGCAGCTTCGACAGCCTCAACACTGAAGCTTTCTTT. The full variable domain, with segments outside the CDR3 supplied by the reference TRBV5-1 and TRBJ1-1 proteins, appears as KAGVTQTPRYLIKTRGQQVTLSCSPISGHRSVSWYQQTPGQGLQFLFEYFSETQRNKGNFPGRFSGRQFSNSRSEMNVSTLELGDSALYLCASSFDSLNTEAFFGQGTRLTVV.